This TCR beta chain was sequenced for a study of T cell repertoires in cytomegalovirus infection. TCRdb re-analysed the reads in MiXCR, keeping a single row per CDR3 protein. The profile shows 75,000 to 100,000 distinct CDR3 sequences, about 45% of them singletons. Worth noting for this clonotype: The target antigen is unknown.

The origin of this receptor is a human donor in good health (CMV status not recorded). Some clones in this sample may be carry-over from other donors' samples. The sequenced sample was CD8+ T cells from cultured PBMCs, obtained from culture after CMV antigen stimulation.

The CDR3 region has the DNA TGCAGTGCTAGAGATGGATCTCTAGCGGGGAATACTCAAGAGACCCAGTACTTC. The encoded protein is CSARDGSLAGNTQETQYF. J is TRBJ2-7 and V is TRBV20-1; 9 positions match TRBD2. Matching the DNA end better, TRBJ2-5 makes the J call doubtful. The germline V gene encodes CDR1 DFQATT and CDR2 SNEGSKA (reference sequence). CDR3 length equals 18 residues.